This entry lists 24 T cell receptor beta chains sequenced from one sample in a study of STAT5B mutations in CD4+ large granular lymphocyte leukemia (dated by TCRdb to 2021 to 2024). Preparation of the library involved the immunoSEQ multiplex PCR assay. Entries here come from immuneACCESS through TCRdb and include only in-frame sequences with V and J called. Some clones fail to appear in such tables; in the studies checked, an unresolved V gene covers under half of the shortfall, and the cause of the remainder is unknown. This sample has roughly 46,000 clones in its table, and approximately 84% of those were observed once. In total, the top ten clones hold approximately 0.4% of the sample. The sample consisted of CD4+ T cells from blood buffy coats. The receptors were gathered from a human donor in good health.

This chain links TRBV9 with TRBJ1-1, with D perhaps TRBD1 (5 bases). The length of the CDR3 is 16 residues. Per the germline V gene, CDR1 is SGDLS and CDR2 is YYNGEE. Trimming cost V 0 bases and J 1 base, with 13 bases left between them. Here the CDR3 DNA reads TGTGCCAGCAGCGTAGGGTTGGGGGGGAGGAACACTGAAGCTTTCTTT. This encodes CASSVGLGGRNTEAFF.

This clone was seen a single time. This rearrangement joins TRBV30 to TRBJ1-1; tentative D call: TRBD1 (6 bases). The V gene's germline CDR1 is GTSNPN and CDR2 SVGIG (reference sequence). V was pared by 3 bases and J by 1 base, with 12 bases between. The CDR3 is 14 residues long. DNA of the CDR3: TGTGCCTGGAGATACGGGACAAAGAACACTGAAGCTTTCTTT. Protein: CAWRYGTKNTEAFF.

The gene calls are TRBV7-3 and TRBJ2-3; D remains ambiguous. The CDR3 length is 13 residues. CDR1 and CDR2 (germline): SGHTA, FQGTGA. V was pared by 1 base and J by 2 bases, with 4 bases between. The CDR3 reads CASSLRNTDTQYF. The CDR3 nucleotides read TGTGCCAGCAGCTTAAGAAACACAGATACGCAGTATTTT.

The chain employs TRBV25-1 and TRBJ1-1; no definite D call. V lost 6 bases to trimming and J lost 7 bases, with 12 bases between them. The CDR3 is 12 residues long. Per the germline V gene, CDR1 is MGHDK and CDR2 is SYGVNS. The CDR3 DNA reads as TGTGCCAGCAGGGTATCTCTTGGTGAAGCTTTCTTT. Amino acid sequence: CASRVSLGEAFF.

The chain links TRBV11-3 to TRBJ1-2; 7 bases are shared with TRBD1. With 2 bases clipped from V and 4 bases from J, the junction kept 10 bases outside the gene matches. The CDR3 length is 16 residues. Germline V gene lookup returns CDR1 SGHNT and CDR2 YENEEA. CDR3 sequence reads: CASSLILPGQTYGYTF. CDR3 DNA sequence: TGTGCCAGCAGCTTAATCTTACCGGGACAGACCTATGGCTACACCTTC.

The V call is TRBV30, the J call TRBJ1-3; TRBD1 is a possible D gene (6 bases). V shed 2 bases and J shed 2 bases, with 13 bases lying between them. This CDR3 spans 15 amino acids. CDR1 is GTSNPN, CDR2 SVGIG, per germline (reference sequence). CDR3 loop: CAWSFEGGPGNTIYF. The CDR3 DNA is TGTGCCTGGAGTTTTGAAGGGGGACCTGGAAACACCATATATTTT.

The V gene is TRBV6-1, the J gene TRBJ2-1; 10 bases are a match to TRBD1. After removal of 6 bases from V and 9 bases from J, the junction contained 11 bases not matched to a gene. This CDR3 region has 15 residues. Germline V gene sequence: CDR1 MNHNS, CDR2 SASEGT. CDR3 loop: CASRTTGTGVVEQFF. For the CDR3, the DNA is TGTGCCAGCAGAACTACCGGGACAGGGGTGGTTGAGCAGTTCTTC.

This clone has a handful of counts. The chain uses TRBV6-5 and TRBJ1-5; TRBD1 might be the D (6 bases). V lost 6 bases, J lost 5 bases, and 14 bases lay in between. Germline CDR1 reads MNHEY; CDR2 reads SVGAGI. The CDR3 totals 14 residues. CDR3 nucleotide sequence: TGTGCCAGCAGGGAGACAGGTCCGCATCAGCCCCAGCATTTT. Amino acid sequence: CASRETGPHQPQHF.

The CDR3 sequence is CASTWGTPGEQYF. The CDR3 DNA reads as TGTGCCAGCACTTGGGGGACACCCGGCGAGCAGTACTTC. V is TRBV6-5 and J is TRBJ2-5; D might be TRBD1 (6 bases). The end of the DNA is better explained by TRBJ2-7, so the J call may be wrong. The germline V gene encodes CDR1 MNHEY and CDR2 SVGAGI. This CDR3 contains 13 residues.

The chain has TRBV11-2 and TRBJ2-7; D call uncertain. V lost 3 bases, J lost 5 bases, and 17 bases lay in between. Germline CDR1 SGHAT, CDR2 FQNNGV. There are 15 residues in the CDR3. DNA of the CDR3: TGTGCCAGCAGCTTGGGTATCGGCCTTCAGAACGAGCAGTACTTC. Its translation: CASSLGIGLQNEQYF.

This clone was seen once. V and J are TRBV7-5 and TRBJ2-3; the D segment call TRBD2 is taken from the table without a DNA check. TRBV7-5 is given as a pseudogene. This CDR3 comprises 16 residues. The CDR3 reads CVRSFAVAGGRDTQYF. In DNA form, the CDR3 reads TGTGTCAGAAGTTTTGCGGTAGCGGGCGGCCGGGATACGCAGTATTTT.

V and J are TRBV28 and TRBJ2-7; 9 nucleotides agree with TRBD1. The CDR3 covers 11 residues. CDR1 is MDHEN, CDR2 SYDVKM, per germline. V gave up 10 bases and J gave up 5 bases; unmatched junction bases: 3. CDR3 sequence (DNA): TGTGCCACAACAGGGGGCAACGAGCAGTACTTC. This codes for CATTGGNEQYF.

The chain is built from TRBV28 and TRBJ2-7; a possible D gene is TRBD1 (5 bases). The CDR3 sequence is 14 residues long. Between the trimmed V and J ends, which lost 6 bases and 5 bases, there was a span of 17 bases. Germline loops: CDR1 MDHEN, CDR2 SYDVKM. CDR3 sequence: CASSRSGRANEQYF. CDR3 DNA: TGTGCCAGCAGCCGCTCAGGCAGGGCCAACGAGCAGTACTTC. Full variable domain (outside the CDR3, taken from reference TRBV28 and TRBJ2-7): DVKVTQSSRYLVKRTGEKVFLECVQDMDHENMFWYRQDPGLGLRLIYFSYDVKMKEKGDIPEGYSVSREKKERFSLILESASTNQTSMYLCASSRSGRANEQYFGPGTRLTVT.

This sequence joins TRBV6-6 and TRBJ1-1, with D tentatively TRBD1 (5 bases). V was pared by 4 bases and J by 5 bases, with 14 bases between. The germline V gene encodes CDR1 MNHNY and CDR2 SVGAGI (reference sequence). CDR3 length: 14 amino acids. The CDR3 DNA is TGTGCCAGCAGTTTTATCGGGACGGGAACTGAAGCTTTCTTT. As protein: CASSFIGTGTEAFF.

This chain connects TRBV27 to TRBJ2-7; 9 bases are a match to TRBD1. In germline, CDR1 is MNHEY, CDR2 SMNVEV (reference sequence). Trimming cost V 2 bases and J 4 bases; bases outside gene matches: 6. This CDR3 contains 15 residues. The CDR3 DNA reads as TGTGCCAGCAGTTTAAAACAGGGGGCGCGATACGAGCAGTACTTC. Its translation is CASSLKQGARYEQYF.

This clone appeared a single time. CDR3 sequence: CASRGDYSNQPQHF. The CDR3 nucleotides read TGTGCCAGCAGGGGCGATTATAGCAATCAGCCCCAGCATTTT. The J gene is TRBJ1-5, the V gene TRBV6-6; D uncertain. The CDR3 contains 14 residues. Germline V CDR1 and CDR2: MNHNY, SVGAGI (reference sequence). Trimming removed 6 bases from V and 0 bases from J, with 9 bases in between.

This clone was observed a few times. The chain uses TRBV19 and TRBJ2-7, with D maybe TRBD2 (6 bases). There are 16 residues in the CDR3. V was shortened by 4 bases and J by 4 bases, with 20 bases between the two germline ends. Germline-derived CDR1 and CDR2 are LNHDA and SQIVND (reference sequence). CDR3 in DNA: TGTGCCAGTAGTACTCAGGGACTCCCTACTACATACGAGCAGTACTTC. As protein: CASSTQGLPTTYEQYF.

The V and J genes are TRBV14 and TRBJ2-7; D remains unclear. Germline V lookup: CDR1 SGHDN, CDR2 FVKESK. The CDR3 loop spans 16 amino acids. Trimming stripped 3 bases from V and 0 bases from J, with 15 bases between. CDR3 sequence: CASSQRKGIPSYEQYF. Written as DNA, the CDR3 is TGTGCCAGCAGCCAGCGGAAGGGAATACCCTCCTACGAGCAGTACTTC.

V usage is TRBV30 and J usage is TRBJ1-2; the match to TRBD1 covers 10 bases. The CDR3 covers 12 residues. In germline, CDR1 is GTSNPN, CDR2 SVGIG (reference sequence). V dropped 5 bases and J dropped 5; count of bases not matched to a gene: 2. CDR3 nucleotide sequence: TGTGCCTGGCAGGACAGGGGGTATGGCTACACCTTC. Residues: CAWQDRGYGYTF.

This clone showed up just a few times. The CDR3 sequence is CASSRGGSNQPQHF. CDR3 bases: TGTGCCAGCAGTAGGGGCGGGAGCAATCAGCCCCAGCATTTT. The chain employs TRBV6-5 and TRBJ1-5; tentative D call: TRBD1 (5 bases). V lost 5 bases and J lost 1, with 9 bases in between. Per the germline V gene, CDR1 is MNHEY and CDR2 is SVGAGI. This CDR3 region has 14 residues.

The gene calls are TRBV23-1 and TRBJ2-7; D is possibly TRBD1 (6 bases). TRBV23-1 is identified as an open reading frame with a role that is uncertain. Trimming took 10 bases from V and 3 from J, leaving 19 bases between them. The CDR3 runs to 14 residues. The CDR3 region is CATTNREFSYEQYF. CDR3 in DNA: TGCGCCACAACAAACAGGGAGTTTAGCTACGAGCAGTACTTC.

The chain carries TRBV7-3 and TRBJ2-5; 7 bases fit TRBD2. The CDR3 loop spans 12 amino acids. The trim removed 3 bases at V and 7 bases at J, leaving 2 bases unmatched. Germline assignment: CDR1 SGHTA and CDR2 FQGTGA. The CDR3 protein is CASSFSSGTQYF. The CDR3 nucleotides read TGTGCCAGCAGCTTCTCTAGCGGGACCCAGTACTTC.

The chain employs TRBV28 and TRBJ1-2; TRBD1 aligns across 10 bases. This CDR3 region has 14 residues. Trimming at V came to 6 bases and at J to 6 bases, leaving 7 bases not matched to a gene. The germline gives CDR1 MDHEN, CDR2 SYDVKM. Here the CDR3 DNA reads TGTGCCAGCAGAACCGGGACAGGGGACGATGGCTACACCTTC. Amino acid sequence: CASRTGTGDDGYTF.

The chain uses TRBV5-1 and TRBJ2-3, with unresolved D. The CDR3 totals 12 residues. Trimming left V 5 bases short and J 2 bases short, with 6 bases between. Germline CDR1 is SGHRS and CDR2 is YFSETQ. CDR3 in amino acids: CASRRSTDTQYF. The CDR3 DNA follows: TGCGCCAGCAGGCGTTCCACAGATACGCAGTATTTT.